The T cell receptor (beta chain) described here comes from a study of blood T cell repertoires in COVID-19. About the research overall: Spain, Italy and the United States supplied samples that represented acute and convalescent COVID-19. Sources were T cells, B-cell-depleted T cells, or PBMCs; the material itself was cDNA or gDNA.

In the authors' methods: For nucleated cells, counts were estimated from reference gene primer amplification. Using immunoSEQ multiplex PCR, the repertoire was profiled, and TCRdb retains in-frame clones only, with some absent. For V, J and clone size, that table is used; D and trimming come from the DNA. The table records about 98,000 clones, around 80% of them present only once. Germline V CDR1 and CDR2: SNHLY, FYNNEI. The CDR3 has 13 amino acids. J gave up 4 bases and V 8 bases, and 6 bases lay outside the gene matches. This chain joins TRBV2 and TRBJ2-3; 7 bases fit TRBD2. The source is a man aged 65 to 85 with acute or convalescent COVID-19. The sequenced sample was peripheral blood. DNA of the CDR3: TGTGCCAGCGGGCGGGAGAGGCCAGATACGCAGTATTTT. Its translation is CASGRERPDTQYF.